The 21 T cell receptor beta chains below all came from one sample that was sequenced in a study of T cell responses to AZD1222 COVID-19 vaccine. TCRdb's table, derived via immunoSEQ multiplex PCR, lists solely in-frame clones and lacks some. The sample lists 150,000 to 200,000 clones, around 90% occurring once. Sequencing used peripheral blood, obtained 28 days after the second AZD1222 dose. All receptors come from an adult who received the AZD1222 COVID-19 vaccine.

The chain is built from TRBV4-1 and TRBJ2-5; 9 bases map to TRBD2. This CDR3 region has 15 residues. CDR1 is MGHRA, CDR2 YSYEKL, per germline. Trimming at V came to 1 base and at J to 5 bases, leaving 5 bases not matched to a gene. The CDR3 nucleotides are TGCGCCAGCAGCCAAGCGGCTAGCGGGGATGAGACCCAGTACTTC. It yields the protein CASSQAASGDETQYF.

The chain joins TRBV29-1 to TRBJ2-2; TRBD1 or TRBD2 may be the D gene (6 bases each). Trimming shortened V by 4 bases and J by 3 bases, and 12 bases separated the two germline ends. This CDR3 is 14 amino acids long. Looked up from germline, CDR1 is SQVTM and CDR2 is ANQGSEA. As DNA, the CDR3 is TGCAGCGTTGGTACGGGGGCGTACACCGGGGAGCTGTTTTTT. This encodes CSVGTGAYTGELFF.

This chain connects TRBV27 to TRBJ2-1; TRBD2 matches 11 bases. V was clipped by 7 bases and J by 7 bases; unmatched bases: 24. The germline gives CDR1 MNHEY, CDR2 SMNVEV (reference sequence). The CDR3 consists of 20 residues. CDR3: CASNPLANYLAGGNKNEQFF. CDR3 DNA: TGTGCCAGCAACCCACTCGCCAATTACTTAGCGGGAGGGAATAAAAATGAGCAGTTCTTC.

The chain recombines TRBV12-3 or TRBV12-4 with TRBJ1-2; D gene uncertain. The CDR3 covers 13 residues. V dropped 1 base and J dropped 0 bases, with 3 bases sitting between them. Here the CDR3 DNA reads TGTGCCAGCAGTTTAGGTCCTAACTATGGCTACACCTTC. It is translated as CASSLGPNYGYTF.

V gene TRBV7-3 combines with J gene TRBJ2-2; D unresolved. The germline gives CDR1 SGHTA, CDR2 FQGTGA. Trimming left V 5 bases short and J 1 base short, with 5 bases between. The length of the CDR3 is 13 residues. As DNA, the CDR3 is TGTGCCAGCAGCCTAAGGAACACCGGGGAGCTGTTTTTT. This sequence encodes CASSLRNTGELFF.

The genes are TRBV6-5 and TRBJ1-1; the D is unclear. The V end lost 6 bases, the J end lost 3 bases, and 11 bases lay between the germline ends. The germline V gene has CDR1 MNHEY and CDR2 SVGAGI. The CDR3 is 13 residues long. The CDR3 is CASSMTSYTEAFF. CDR3 bases: TGTGCCAGCAGCATGACCAGCTACACTGAAGCTTTCTTT.

As DNA, the CDR3 is TGTGCCAGCAGCTTACAGGGGGAGGACACTGAAGCTTTCTTT. This codes for CASSLQGEDTEAFF. This chain connects TRBV7-9 to TRBJ1-1; TRBD1 agrees at 7 bases. J lost 3 bases, V lost 2 bases, and 3 bases had no gene match. CDR1 and CDR2 (germline): SEHNR, FQNEAQ (reference sequence). This CDR3 is 14 amino acids long.

This rearrangement joins TRBV10-3 to TRBJ2-2; D unresolved. The V end was cut by 11 bases, the J end by 5 bases, with 9 bases between. Germline loops: CDR1 ENHRY, CDR2 SYGVKD. This CDR3 spans 11 amino acids. CDR3 sequence reads: CAARNTGELFF. For the CDR3, the DNA is TGTGCCGCCCGGAATACCGGGGAGCTGTTTTTT.

This clone was recorded a few times. The chain joins TRBV10-3 to TRBJ1-4, with D hard to call. The CDR3 loop spans 12 amino acids. Germline lookup yields CDR1 ENHRY and CDR2 SYGVKD. V dropped 4 bases and J dropped 0 bases, with 0 bases sitting between them. The CDR3 loop is CAISATNEKLFF. In nucleotides, the CDR3 is TGTGCCATCAGTGCAACTAATGAAAAACTGTTTTTT.

The chain combines TRBV7-9 with TRBJ2-7; 8 positions agree with TRBD1. Germline V gene data show CDR1 as SEHNR and CDR2 as FQNEAQ (reference sequence). The CDR3 is 14 residues long. With 2 bases clipped from V and 5 bases from J, the junction kept 5 bases outside the gene matches. The CDR3 region is CASSLTGGGDEQYF. Here the CDR3 DNA reads TGTGCCAGCAGCTTAACAGGGGGAGGCGACGAGCAGTACTTC.

The rearrangement joins TRBV18 to TRBJ2-7; TRBD1 matches at 7 bases. Per the germline V gene, CDR1 is KGHSH and CDR2 is LQKENI. V dropped 3 bases and J dropped 1; count of bases not matched to a gene: 6. This CDR3 contains 15 residues. The CDR3 nucleotides read TGTGCCAGCTCACCGGACAGGATGTTTTCCTACGAGCAGTACTTC. Amino acid sequence: CASSPDRMFSYEQYF.

The rearrangement uses TRBV7-7 and TRBJ2-3, with D perhaps TRBD2 (5 bases). Germline V lookup: CDR1 SSHAT, CDR2 FNYEAQ (reference sequence). The CDR3 loop spans 15 amino acids. Trimming stripped 1 base from V and 1 base from J, with 9 bases between. CDR3 DNA sequence: TGTGCCAGCAGCTTAGATGGTAGCGGCACAGATACGCAGTATTTT. Translated, it gives CASSLDGSGTDTQYF.

V gene TRBV14 combines with J gene TRBJ2-2, with 7 bases aligning to TRBD2. With V trimmed by 1 base and J by 6 bases, 8 bases remained unmatched. From germline, CDR1 is SGHDN and CDR2 FVKESK. The CDR3 covers 16 residues. CDR3: CASSQVSGMASGELFF. In DNA form, the CDR3 reads TGTGCCAGCAGCCAAGTCAGCGGGATGGCTTCCGGGGAGCTGTTTTTT.

This clone has just a few counts. J is TRBJ1-3 and V is TRBV30; TRBD1 might be the D (6 bases). Germline values: CDR1 GTSNPN, CDR2 SVGIG (reference sequence). V shed 2 bases and J shed 0 bases, with 11 bases lying between them. This CDR3 comprises 15 residues. The CDR3 spells CAWSITGSSGNTIYF. The CDR3 bases are TGTGCCTGGAGTATCACAGGGAGCTCTGGAAACACCATATATTTT.

The rearrangement links TRBV27 to TRBJ1-2, with D tentatively TRBD1 (6 bases). V was trimmed by 6 bases and J by 3 bases, leaving 20 bases between them. From germline, CDR1 is MNHEY and CDR2 SMNVEV (reference sequence). This CDR3 has 16 amino acids. The CDR3 loop reads CASRGAYGGRYYGYTF. CDR3 in DNA: TGTGCCAGCAGGGGGGCCTACGGGGGAAGGTACTATGGCTACACCTTC.

The chain has TRBV5-4 and TRBJ2-1; D possibly corresponds to TRBD1 (6 bases). This CDR3 contains 15 residues. Germline CDR1 and CDR2: SGHNT and YYREEE (reference sequence). Trimming left V 4 bases short and J 0 bases short, with 11 bases between. The CDR3 nucleotides are TGTGCCAGCAGCCGGATGGACAGCTCCTACAATGAGCAGTTCTTC. This sequence encodes CASSRMDSSYNEQFF.

The chain has TRBV4-3 and TRBJ1-3; D remains unclear. The CDR3 covers 17 residues. Germline CDR1 is LGHNA and CDR2 is YSLEER. The V end was cut by 0 bases, the J end by 0 bases, with 12 bases between. CDR3 coding DNA: TGCGCCAGCAGCCAAGATTCCTCCAGTGCCTCTGGAAACACCATATATTTT. Translation gives CASSQDSSSASGNTIYF.

This clone was counted once. The rearrangement links TRBV2 to TRBJ1-5, with D unclear. Germline CDR1 is SNHLY and CDR2 is FYNNEI. Deletions cut 0 bases from V and 1 base from J, with 4 bases between. The CDR3 length is 14 residues. The DNA of the CDR3 is TGTGCCAGCAGTGAAGCGCGCAGCAATCAGCCCCAGCATTTT. This codes for CASSEARSNQPQHF.

The chain carries TRBV7-7 and TRBJ2-1; D possibly uses TRBD1 or TRBD2 (5 bases each). From germline, CDR1 is SSHAT and CDR2 FNYEAQ (reference sequence). The ends were cut back, 1 base at V and 0 bases at J, with 7 bases in the middle. The CDR3 extends over 15 amino acids. The DNA for the CDR3 is TGTGCCAGCAGCTTAGGGGGGAACTCCTACAATGAGCAGTTCTTC. Residues: CASSLGGNSYNEQFF.

V usage is TRBV6-1 and J usage is TRBJ1-2; 9 nucleotides agree with TRBD1. V lost 4 bases and J lost 5; bases outside the gene matches: 11. CDR1 and CDR2 (germline): MNHNS, SASEGT. This CDR3 region has 16 residues. This CDR3 is CASSVTNAGTGYGYTF. In nucleotides, the CDR3 is TGTGCCAGCAGTGTAACCAACGCCGGGACAGGGTATGGCTACACCTTC.

The CDR3 DNA reads as TGTGCCAGCAGTTACACACAAGAGACCCAGTACTTC. Protein sequence: CASSYTQETQYF. V is TRBV6-6 and J is TRBJ2-5, with unresolved D. Germline V gives CDR1 MNHNY, CDR2 SVGAGI (reference sequence). This CDR3 contains 12 residues. Trimming removed 2 bases at V and 2 bases at J, with 3 bases between.